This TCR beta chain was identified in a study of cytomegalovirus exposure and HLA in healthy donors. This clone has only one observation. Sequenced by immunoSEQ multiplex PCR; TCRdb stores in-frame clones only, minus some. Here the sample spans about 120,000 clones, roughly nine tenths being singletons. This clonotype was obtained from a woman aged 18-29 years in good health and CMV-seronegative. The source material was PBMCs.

The CDR3 DNA reads TGTGCCAGCAGCTTGCGGTCGGGTGGGAATGAGCAGTTCTTC. This sequence encodes CASSLRSGGNEQFF. The chain has TRBV5-5 and TRBJ2-1; D call uncertain. The germline V and J ends were trimmed by 1 base and 7 bases, with 12 bases remaining between them. The CDR3 contains 14 residues. The germline gives CDR1 SGHKS, CDR2 YYEKEE (reference sequence). The entire variable domain, with the rest obtained from reference TRBV5-5 and TRBJ2-1, is as follows: DAGVTQSPTHLIKTRGQQVTLRCSPISGHKSVSWYQQVLGQGPQFIFQYYEKEERGRGNFPDRFSARQFPNYSSELNVNALLLGDSALYLCASSLRSGGNEQFFGPGTRLTVL.